These 25 T cell receptor beta chains were all obtained from the same sample, sequenced in a study of beta chain features in type 1 diabetes. Regarding the study as a whole: In all four CD4+ subsets, TCRB CDR3 length was significantly, moderately reduced in type 1 diabetes.

Expressed TCRB transcripts were sequenced because the entire RNA isolate underwent reverse transcription. Sequencing was performed with immunoSEQ multiplex PCR; in TCRdb, only in-frame clones are kept and a portion is missing. This sample has around 360,000 clones; 10% to 15% occur once, and the top ten carry 0.0095% to 0.013%. For these TCRs, the target antigens are not known. The material sequenced was naive CD4+ T cells from blood. These TCRs come from a woman aged 18-35 years with type 1 diabetes.

This clone turned up a few times. The chain employs TRBV7-8 and TRBJ2-7, with D possibly TRBD2 on 5 matching bases. This CDR3 has 14 amino acids. V lost 4 bases to trimming and J lost 3 bases, with 13 bases between them. Per germline, CDR1 SGHVS and CDR2 FQNEAQ. Written as DNA, the CDR3 is TGTGCCAGCAGCTCAGTTCGCGGGTTCTACGAGCAGTACTTC. This codes for CASSSVRGFYEQYF.

This clone turned up a few times. CDR3 in DNA: TGCGCCAGCAGCCAAGATCAGACAGCTAAAAACATTCAGTACTTC. This gives the protein CASSQDQTAKNIQYF. This chain links TRBV4-3 with TRBJ2-4, with a possible D match to TRBD1 (5 bases). V gave up 0 bases and J gave up 4 bases, with 10 bases separating them. The germline V gene encodes CDR1 LGHNA and CDR2 YSLEER. The CDR3 has 15 residues.

This clone was counted between two and nine times. The CDR3 protein is CATRDLDREGTQYF. As DNA, the CDR3 is TGTGCCACCAGGGACCTAGACAGGGAAGGGACCCAGTACTTC. The chain uses TRBV15 and TRBJ2-5; 7 bases are shared with TRBD1. J lost 7 bases, V lost 6 bases, and 11 bases had no gene match. The CDR3 is made up of 14 amino acids. Germline V CDR1 and CDR2: LNHNV, YYDKDF (reference sequence).

This clone has a handful of counts. The V gene is TRBV9, the J gene TRBJ2-1; TRBD1 aligns across 7 bases. Germline V gene lookup returns CDR1 SGDLS and CDR2 YYNGEE. The CDR3 sequence is 13 residues long. Trimming removed 4 bases from V and 10 bases from J; junction bases left unmatched: 8. The CDR3 nucleotides are TGTGCCAGCAGCTCCTACCGAGGGGGCGAGCAGTTCTTC. Amino acid sequence: CASSSYRGGEQFF.

This clone showed up just a few times. The V gene is TRBV28, the J gene TRBJ2-5; maybe TRBD1 (5 bases). The CDR3 has 13 amino acids. From germline, CDR1 is MDHEN and CDR2 SYDVKM. Deletions cut 5 bases from V and 5 bases from J, with 12 bases between. DNA of the CDR3: TGTGCCAGCAGTCTCGACAGTGGGGAGACCCAGTACTTC. This translates into CASSLDSGETQYF.

Only a few counts were recorded for this clone. The chain combines TRBV4-3 with TRBJ2-7, with a weak D call TRBD2 (5 bases). Germline CDR1 LGHNA, CDR2 YSLEER. CDR3 length: 16 residues. Trimming took off 0 bases at V and 2 bases at J, with 14 bases between the two ends. The CDR3 protein is CASSQERAAGPYEQYF. The DNA of the CDR3 is TGCGCCAGCAGCCAAGAGAGGGCGGCGGGCCCCTACGAGCAGTACTTC.

The chain joins TRBV7-9 to TRBJ1-5; 7 nucleotides match TRBD1. V dropped 4 bases and J dropped 5; count of bases not matched to a gene: 2. Germline V gives CDR1 SEHNR, CDR2 FQNEAQ (reference sequence). The CDR3 is 13 residues long. The CDR3 sequence is CASSYTGDQPQHF. For the CDR3, the DNA is TGTGCCAGCAGCTATACAGGGGATCAGCCCCAGCATTTT.

There are a few counts of this clone. This chain links TRBV30 with TRBJ2-5; TRBD1 matches 9 bases. The CDR3 is 15 amino acids. Germline V gene data show CDR1 as GTSNPN and CDR2 as SVGIG (reference sequence). Trimming removed 4 bases from V and 0 bases from J; junction bases left unmatched: 6. CDR3 loop: CAWIQGAGYQETQYF. The DNA of the CDR3 is TGTGCCTGGATACAGGGGGCCGGGTACCAAGAGACCCAGTACTTC.

The chain links TRBV18 to TRBJ2-5; weak D call: TRBD1 (6 bases). The CDR3 runs to 13 residues. The germline CDR1 and CDR2 sequences are KGHSH and LQKENI. The V end was cut by 3 bases, the J end by 3 bases, with 8 bases between. CDR3 sequence (DNA): TGTGCCAGCTCACCGCGACAGGAAGAGACCCAGTACTTC. This sequence encodes CASSPRQEETQYF.

The chain recombines TRBV30 with TRBJ1-1, with no clear D. Germline loops: CDR1 GTSNPN, CDR2 SVGIG (reference sequence). V was shortened by 1 base and J by 6 bases, with 6 bases between the two germline ends. This CDR3 has 11 amino acids. The CDR3 sequence is CAWSGAAEAFF. CDR3 bases: TGTGCCTGGAGTGGGGCAGCTGAAGCTTTCTTT. The whole variable domain, filled in from reference TRBV30 and TRBJ1-1, reads SQTIHQWPATLVQPVGSPLSLECTVEGTSNPNLYWYRQAAGRGLQLLFYSVGIGQISSEVPQNLSASRPQDRQFILSSKKLLLSDSGFYLCAWSGAAEAFFGQGTRLTVV.

Here the CDR3 reads CAIRDRGESYEQYF. In DNA form, the CDR3 reads TGTGCCATCAGAGACAGGGGTGAATCCTACGAGCAGTACTTC. V usage is TRBV10-3 and J usage is TRBJ2-7; 8 bases are a match to TRBD1. J lost 1 base, V lost 6 bases, and 5 bases had no gene match. Per germline, CDR1 ENHRY and CDR2 SYGVKD. The CDR3 is 14 amino acids.

This clone was detected only a few times. This rearrangement joins TRBV5-5 to TRBJ2-1, with 7 bases lining up with TRBD1. V gave up 3 bases and J gave up 6 bases; unmatched junction bases: 15. Germline assignment: CDR1 SGHKS and CDR2 YYEKEE (reference sequence). This CDR3 region has 17 residues. The CDR3 loop is CASSSHPTGTGRNEQFF. CDR3 in DNA: TGTGCCAGCAGCTCCCATCCGACAGGGACCGGCCGCAATGAGCAGTTCTTC.

As for this clone: Additional DNA sequences in this sample encode the identical CDR3. The rearrangement joins TRBV7-9 to TRBJ1-1, with D possibly TRBD1 on 5 matching bases. V was clipped by 5 bases and J by 2 bases, with 6 bases between them. This CDR3 is built from 12 residues. Looked up from germline, CDR1 is SEHNR and CDR2 is FQNEAQ (reference sequence). The CDR3 loop is CASSRGNTEAFF. CDR3 nucleotides: TGTGCCAGCAGCAGGGGCAACACTGAAGCTTTCTTT.

This clone was seen a handful of times. The rearrangement links TRBV5-1 to TRBJ2-2; D is uncertain. Per the germline V gene, CDR1 is SGHRS and CDR2 is YFSETQ. The CDR3 runs to 11 residues. Trimming pared 1 base from V and 8 bases from J, leaving 3 bases between. DNA for the CDR3: TGCGCCAGCAGCTTGTCGGGGGAGCTGTTTTTT. Its protein product is CASSLSGELFF.

This clone was found a few times. The chain recombines TRBV7-3 with TRBJ2-1; 8 bases match TRBD2. Germline CDR1 is SGHTA and CDR2 is FQGTGA. Losses at the gene ends were 1 base for V and 4 bases for J; bases not matched to a gene: 3. This CDR3 spans 15 amino acids. CDR3 amino acids: CASSLSGRLYNEQFF. In nucleotides, the CDR3 is TGTGCCAGCAGCTTAAGCGGGAGGCTTTACAATGAGCAGTTCTTC.

This clone turned up a few times. The genes are TRBV7-6 and TRBJ2-4; 8 nucleotides match TRBD1. CDR3 size: 15 residues. J was trimmed by 8 bases and V by 3 bases; bases with no gene match: 9. Germline V lookup: CDR1 SGHVS, CDR2 FNYEAQ. The DNA of the CDR3 is TGTGCCAGCAGCTTGACTCAGGGGGCGCGTGACATTCAGTACTTC. Amino acid sequence: CASSLTQGARDIQYF. The whole variable domain, remainder taken from reference TRBV7-6 and TRBJ2-4, is GAGVSQSPRYKVTKRGQDVALRCDPISGHVSLYWYRQALGQGPEFLTYFNYEAQQDKSGLPNDRFSAERPEGSISTLTIQRTEQRDSAMYRCASSLTQGARDIQYFGAGTRLSVL.

This clone was counted only a few times. The chain recombines TRBV10-3 with TRBJ1-1, with TRBD1 as a possible D gene (6 bases). Trimming took off 6 bases at V and 1 base at J, with 15 bases between the two ends. The CDR3 is made up of 15 amino acids. CDR1 ENHRY and CDR2 SYGVKD come from the germline V gene. CDR3 nucleotide sequence: TGTGCCATCAGCCACACGACAGGCCGGAACACTGAAGCTTTCTTT. This encodes CAISHTTGRNTEAFF.

CDR3 in DNA: TGTGCCAGCAGCTCCCAGGGGTCGAACACTGAAGCTTTCTTT. As protein: CASSSQGSNTEAFF. The chain is built from TRBV28 and TRBJ1-1; a possible D gene is TRBD1 (6 bases). V lost 6 bases to trimming and J lost 1 base, with 12 bases between them. The CDR3 loop spans 14 amino acids. Germline assignment: CDR1 MDHEN and CDR2 SYDVKM.

This sequence joins TRBV4-3 and TRBJ2-7; D not certain. Trimming took off 0 bases at V and 7 bases at J, with 10 bases between the two ends. Germline loops: CDR1 LGHNA, CDR2 YSLEER. This CDR3 comprises 13 residues. The CDR3 DNA follows: TGCGCCAGCAGCCAAGATGTGATGCGGGAGCAGTACTTC. This codes for CASSQDVMREQYF.

The rearrangement links TRBV28 to TRBJ1-4; D remains unclear. V lost 6 bases and J lost 0, with 26 bases in between. The CDR3 spans 20 residues. Germline CDR1 is MDHEN and CDR2 is SYDVKM. The DNA for the CDR3 is TGTGCCAGCAGGGACTCGGCGATAGCGGGAGGCCGGGCAACTAATGAAAAACTGTTTTTT. Residues: CASRDSAIAGGRATNEKLFF.

The chain joins TRBV10-3 to TRBJ1-1; D is perhaps TRBD1 (5 bases). CDR3 length equals 13 residues. CDR1 is ENHRY and CDR2 is SYGVKD in the germline V gene. V lost 2 bases and J lost 9, with 13 bases in between. This chain's CDR3 is CAISEHQTAQAFF. The CDR3 DNA sequence: TGTGCCATCAGTGAGCACCAGACAGCCCAAGCTTTCTTT.

The CDR3 nucleotides read TGTGCCAGCAGCCAAGGACTAACTCCCTCTGGGGCCAACGTCCTGACTTTC. Protein sequence: CASSQGLTPSGANVLTF. This chain links TRBV7-3 with TRBJ2-6; the D gene is possibly TRBD2 (6 bases). V was shortened by 5 bases and J by 0 bases, with 14 bases between the two germline ends. The germline CDR1 and CDR2 sequences are SGHTA and FQGTGA. The CDR3 covers 17 residues.

This sequence joins TRBV19 and TRBJ2-1; tentatively, D is TRBD2 (6 bases). Deletions cut 7 bases from V and 0 bases from J, with 13 bases between. Germline CDR1 LNHDA, CDR2 SQIVND (reference sequence). The length of the CDR3 is 15 residues. The CDR3 loop reads CASTSEGPSYNEQFF. The CDR3, as DNA: TGTGCCAGTACCTCGGAGGGCCCCTCCTACAATGAGCAGTTCTTC.

The rearrangement links TRBV25-1 to TRBJ2-3; a weak D match, TRBD1 (6 bases). The CDR3 is made up of 16 amino acids. CDR1 and CDR2 (germline): MGHDK, SYGVNS. Trimming cost V 6 bases and J 6 bases, with 22 bases left between them. CDR3 DNA: TGTGCCAGCAGGCCTAGGGTGGCAGGGGCGTCGGATACGCAGTATTTT. Translating it yields CASRPRVAGASDTQYF.

The CDR3 DNA reads TGCGCCAGCAGTCAATTCTACCAGACCCCGGGACAGGGGGGAGAGACCCAGTACTTC. The encoded protein is CASSQFYQTPGQGGETQYF. This chain links TRBV23-1 with TRBJ2-5; 11 positions agree with TRBD1. TRBV23-1 counts as an open reading frame of uncertain function. Trimming took 1 base from V and 4 from J; bases not matched to a gene: 14. This CDR3 has 19 residues.